This T cell receptor (beta chain) was recorded in a study of T cell repertoires in aging, cancer and after chemotherapy (dated by TCRdb to about 2019). About the study as a whole: Six donor age groups were covered, ranging from 30 or younger up to 70 or older, and each group contained at least three individuals. To examine immunoaging and T cell reconstitution after chemotherapy, the study profiled TCR beta repertoires in peripheral blood from healthy donors and cancer patients. Control TCR repertoires from healthy donors were recorded over several months to years, and clear clonal overlap was observed across re-sampling. A cohort of more than 200 cancer patients (approximately 91 with hematological and approximately 120 with solid cancers) was assembled, and under 100 healthy donors were included as a reference group. The full dataset contained roughly 9 million TCR reads.

Using a mixed TRB-A/B primer pool, multiplex touch-down PCR amplified rearranged TRB sequences covering the V, D and J segments. Illumina adapters and sample indices were added to the amplicons in two consecutive PCR reactions performed with Phusion HS II polymerase. Amplicons were gel-purified using the NucleoSpin Gel and PCR Clean-up kit and were subsequently checked with Qubit and an Agilent 2100 Bioanalyzer. Libraries were sequenced on an Illumina MiSeq using 600-cycle, single-indexed, paired-end runs. In the original analysis: MiXCR versions 2.12 and 3.0.5 were used to process TRB sequences. Each unique CDR3 nucleotide sequence counted as one clone, and only productive sequences with at least two reads were retained. The repertoire metrics were Shannon diversity, evenness, clonality (calculated as one minus evenness), and diversity profiles parameterized by alpha from 0 to 5. The IGoR algorithm was used to calculate generation probabilities for clones in the paired samples taken before and after chemotherapy. The public reads were quality trimmed at Q25 with fastp and then assembled into clones with MiXCR by TCRdb, keeping productive beta chains. Every distinct CDR3 protein forms one entry, paired with its most common genes and DNA. The V and J calls were not made by the authors but by TCRdb's processing. This sample comprises about 7,000 distinct CDR3 sequences, about 38% of them detected only once. The top ten clonotypes cover 14% to 15% of the sample.

Study-wide findings and limitations: An increase in median generation probability over the chemotherapy interval was observed in both cancer cohorts, suggesting that the repertoire was reconstituted through rebound thymic output. It was noted by the authors that conclusions about immunological memory after chemotherapy cannot be drawn from the repertoire data. In healthy donors, the decline in TCR diversity with age was mainly explained by loss of richness, whereas in cancer patients loss of evenness was also found to contribute. Significantly lower blood TCR diversity and higher clonality were observed in untreated patients with hematological or solid cancers than in age-matched healthy donors.

Instead of sorted cells or RNA, genomic DNA extracted from peripheral blood served as the source for amplifying TCR beta rearrangements. Remarks on this clonotype: Its cognate antigen has yet to be identified. One base away there is no much larger clone; base qualities are not given.

The CDR3 starts with the cysteine, ends with the phenylalanine, and has 16 residues. CDR3 DNA only is kept here, 48 bases in frame from base 1. V is pared back by 4 bases and J by 3 bases, with 18 bases lying between the germline termini. From a lookup of the germline V gene (reference sequence), CDR1 and CDR2 are LNHDA and SQIVND. The sequenced material came from blood. The receptor was derived from a human donor in good health. The sequence joins TRBV19 to TRBJ1-1, with the identity of the D gene unclear. The DNA sequence reads TGTGCCAGTAGTACTAGAACCTGGCGGGGAGACACTGAAGCTTTCTTT. Its protein reads: CASSTRTWRGDTEAFF.